This TCR beta chain was captured by sequencing in a study of blood T cell repertoires in COVID-19. Libraries were prepared by immunoSEQ multiplex PCR; TCRdb keeps only in-frame clonotypes and omits some of them. This sample has about 120,000 clones, with around 70% found just once. The source of this sequence is a man aged 60-69 years with acute or convalescent COVID-19. Sequences were obtained from peripheral blood.

This chain's CDR3 is CASRDRKGPNTGELFF. The CDR3 DNA reads TGCGCCAGCAGGGACCGGAAGGGGCCCAACACCGGGGAGCTGTTTTTT. The gene calls are TRBV4-1 and TRBJ2-2, with D possibly TRBD1 on 5 matching bases. This CDR3 has 16 amino acids. Germline loops: CDR1 MGHRA, CDR2 YSYEKL. Trimming took off 6 bases at V and 2 bases at J, with 16 bases between the two ends.